Detailed here is one T cell receptor beta chain. Its target is not known. TCR beta VDJ and CDR3 were profiled, and genomic DNA was the template. From the reads, TCRdb called clonotypes with MiXCR, one entry per CDR3 protein. The top ten hold 3.2% of the sample, which has approximately 170,000 distinct CDR3 sequences, 40% to 55% seen once. Patients sequenced had flow cytometry evidence of CD8+CD57+ cell expansion. Patients had not yet gotten any therapy when their blood was taken for sampling. The entry originates in a study of CD8+CD57+ T cells in acquired aplastic anemia. For the study at large: Mean yield of DNA from sorted CD4+ and CD8+ cells was 3 to 3.5 ug. Study-wide results and limits: Patients and controls were not found to differ significantly in CD8+ Simpson's diversity.

The receptor comes from a human donor with aplastic anemia. Sequenced input: sorted CD4+, CD8+, or CD8+CD57+ T cells (not recorded which) from PBMCs.

CDR3 bases: TGTGCCACCAGCATTGTCAGGACAGTTGTGTCCCAGCATTTT. The encoded protein is CATSIVRTVVSQHF. The chain joins TRBV15 to TRBJ1-5; possibly TRBD1 for D (6 bases). The ends were cut back, 4 bases at V and 11 bases at J, with 18 bases in the middle. The CDR3 runs to 14 residues. From germline, CDR1 is LNHNV and CDR2 YYDKDF (reference sequence).